One and the same sample provided the 20 T cell receptor beta chains below, sequenced in a study of shared clonotypes between healthy human individuals. Clones were sequenced by immunoSEQ multiplex PCR, and TCRdb holds only the in-frame ones, with some missing. The sample gives about a million clones, 70% to 85% of which show up once; 0.89% is in the top ten. What was sequenced was memory CD4+ T cells from PBMCs. Subset specified: CD45RA-negative fraction. These receptors all come from a man between 18 and 29 years old in good health. Some clones in this sample may be carry-over from other donors' samples.

This clone is deemed medium-sized. At one end, the junction sequence differs from germline, possibly due to a read error. This rearrangement joins TRBV4-3 to TRBJ2-7; the match to TRBD2 covers 7 bases. This CDR3 has 15 amino acids. CDR1 is LGHNA, CDR2 YSLEER, per germline. The CDR3 DNA follows: TGCGCCAGCAGCCAAGAAGGCGGGAGTAGATACGGTCAGCACTTC. This encodes CASSQEGGSRYGQHF.

A single count supports this clone. The chain combines TRBV19 with TRBJ2-6; D might be TRBD1 or TRBD2, each matching 6 bases. CDR1 and CDR2 from the germline V gene are LNHDA and SQIVND (reference sequence). This CDR3 has 17 residues. The germline V and J ends were trimmed by 6 bases and 0 bases, with 15 bases remaining between them. CDR3 residues: CASRRQEGTSGANVLTF. The DNA for the CDR3 is TGTGCCAGTAGACGACAGGAGGGGACCTCTGGGGCCAACGTCCTGACTTTC.

V gene TRBV5-1 combines with J gene TRBJ2-3; D remains unclear. CDR1 is SGHRS, CDR2 YFSETQ, per germline. V was pared by 4 bases and J by 0 bases, with 9 bases between. The CDR3 spans 14 residues. DNA of the CDR3: TGCGCCAGCAGCCCCGAGCAGAGCACAGATACGCAGTATTTT. Translating it yields CASSPEQSTDTQYF.

On this clone: The same CDR3 can be traced to other DNA sequences in this sample. V gene TRBV5-8 combines with J gene TRBJ2-5, with 8 bases matching TRBD1. In germline, CDR1 is SGHTS, CDR2 YDEGEE. V shed 4 bases, J shed 4 bases, and the junction held 9 bases outside the gene matches. The CDR3 is 15 residues long. This CDR3 reads CASSDRGRGTETQYF. The CDR3 nucleotides are TGTGCCAGCAGCGACAGGGGCCGGGGTACAGAGACCCAGTACTTC.

The chain is built from TRBV27 and TRBJ1-4; 7 nucleotides match TRBD1. The trim removed 5 bases at V and 0 bases at J, leaving 12 bases unmatched. CDR3 length: 18 residues. The V gene's germline CDR1 is MNHEY and CDR2 SMNVEV (reference sequence). CDR3 amino acids: CASSTGTVVIATNEKLFF. DNA of the CDR3: TGTGCCAGCAGTACCGGGACAGTGGTAATTGCAACTAATGAAAAACTGTTTTTT.

V and J are TRBV28 and TRBJ1-1; no reliable D call. V shed 4 bases and J shed 4 bases, with 16 bases lying between them. The CDR3 consists of 15 residues. Per germline, CDR1 MDHEN and CDR2 SYDVKM. The CDR3 here is CASSYSGPSGTEAFF. In nucleotides, the CDR3 is TGTGCCAGCAGTTACTCAGGACCATCCGGCACTGAAGCTTTCTTT.

This rearrangement joins TRBV5-6 to TRBJ2-7, with D possibly being TRBD1 (5 bases). Germline V lookup: CDR1 SGHDT, CDR2 YYEEEE. Deletions cut 5 bases from V and 3 bases from J, with 15 bases between. This CDR3 is built from 14 residues. CDR3 DNA: TGTGCCAGCAGGCAAAACTACAGGAACTACGAGCAGTACTTC. Translating gives CASRQNYRNYEQYF. Filled out from reference TRBV5-6 and TRBJ2-7, the complete variable domain reads DAGVTQSPTHLIKTRGQQVTLRCSPKSGHDTVSWYQQALGQGPQFIFQYYEEEERQRGNFPDRFSGHQFPNYSSELNVNALLLGDSALYLCASRQNYRNYEQYFGPGTRLTVT.

The V gene is TRBV6-5, the J gene TRBJ1-2; D is ambiguous. The CDR3 extends over 15 amino acids. The germline V gene encodes CDR1 MNHEY and CDR2 SVGAGI. Between the trimmed V and J ends, which lost 0 bases and 3 bases, there was a span of 11 bases. In DNA, the CDR3 is TGTGCCAGCAGTTACTCGGCAGACGTTGACTATGGCTACACCTTC. It translates to CASSYSADVDYGYTF.

Note on this clone: Other DNA sequences in the sample encode the same CDR3. This chain connects TRBV28 to TRBJ1-2; maybe TRBD1 (5 bases). The ends were cut back, 4 bases at V and 4 bases at J, with 10 bases in the middle. From germline, CDR1 is MDHEN and CDR2 SYDVKM. This CDR3 spans 13 amino acids. The CDR3 region has the DNA TGTGCCAGCAGTTCCGGGACCCTCTATGGCTACACCTTC. Protein: CASSSGTLYGYTF.

The CDR3 loop reads CASSLVAGSRETQYF. The CDR3 bases are TGTGCCAGCAGCTTGGTAGCGGGATCACGTGAGACCCAGTACTTC. The V gene is TRBV5-4, the J gene TRBJ2-5, with TRBD2 matching over 8 bases. Germline CDR1 reads SGHNT; CDR2 reads YYREEE (reference sequence). V shed 0 bases and J 5 bases; nucleotides not matched to a gene: 6. The CDR3 covers 15 residues. The full variable domain, rest sourced from reference TRBV5-4 and TRBJ2-5, is ETGVTQSPTHLIKTRGQQVTLRCSSQSGHNTVSWYQQALGQGPQFIFQYYREEENGRGNFPPRFSGLQFPNYSSELNVNALELDDSALYLCASSLVAGSRETQYFGPGTRLLVL.

This clone has only one observation. V and J are TRBV7-2 and TRBJ2-7, with unresolved D. Trimming took 1 base from V and 2 from J, leaving 12 bases between them. This CDR3 contains 15 residues. Germline lookup yields CDR1 SGHTA and CDR2 FQGNSA. CDR3 DNA: TGTGCCAGCAGCTTAGGCCTTCTGCAAGCCTACGAGCAGTACTTC. This encodes CASSLGLLQAYEQYF.

V is TRBV9 and J is TRBJ2-1, with 14 bases fitting TRBD2. Trimming removed 3 bases from V and 7 bases from J; junction bases left unmatched: 9. This CDR3 contains 17 residues. CDR1 is SGDLS and CDR2 is YYNGEE in the germline V gene. Here the CDR3 DNA reads TGTGCCAGCAGCGCCAATCCGGGACTAGCGGGAGTTAATGAGCAGTTCTTC. Protein: CASSANPGLAGVNEQFF.

Concerning this clone itself: One end of the junction does not line up with germline, which may come from a read error. This sequence joins TRBV28 and TRBJ1-2; D is perhaps TRBD1 (6 bases). CDR1 is MDHEN, CDR2 SYDVKM, per germline. The CDR3 spans 17 residues. The CDR3 DNA reads as TGTGCCCGCAGTCCTGGGGGGGGCAGGGGAGGAGATAGAAGCTACACCTTC. Residues: CARSPGGGRGGDRSYTF.

V gene TRBV7-8 combines with J gene TRBJ2-7, with 9 bases that match TRBD1. Unmatched junction bases numbered 6, after V lost 3 bases and J lost 6 bases. CDR1 is SGHVS and CDR2 is FQNEAQ in the germline V gene. This CDR3 is 14 amino acids long. The DNA for the CDR3 is TGTGCCAGCAGCTTGAGGGACAGGGTGGTCGAGCAGTACTTC. The encoded protein is CASSLRDRVVEQYF.

This clone came up once. The V and J genes are TRBV5-1 and TRBJ2-1; unclear D gene. V lost 0 bases, J lost 3 bases, and 7 bases lay in between. The CDR3 spans 14 residues. Germline V gene sequence: CDR1 SGHRS, CDR2 YFSETQ. The CDR3 sequence is CASSLGPDYNEQFF. CDR3 bases: TGCGCCAGCAGCTTGGGACCTGACTACAATGAGCAGTTCTTC.

The chain has TRBV4-3 and TRBJ1-2; D ambiguous. The CDR3 consists of 16 residues. The V end lost 0 bases, the J end lost 8 bases, and 19 bases lay between the germline ends. Germline V lookup: CDR1 LGHNA, CDR2 YSLEER. CDR3 nucleotide sequence: TGCGCCAGCAGCCAAGAGCCTAATATGGGAGGCGGGGGCTACACCTTC. Translation: CASSQEPNMGGGGYTF.

The sample holds one count of this clone. This chain uses TRBV27 with TRBJ1-1, with 10 bases fitting TRBD1. The CDR3 is made up of 16 amino acids. The germline gives CDR1 MNHEY, CDR2 SMNVEV (reference sequence). The ends lost 5 bases at V and 3 bases at J; junction bases unmatched: 9. The CDR3 DNA is TGTGCCAGCAGTCCCCGGGACAGGGGAGTTTACACTGAAGCTTTCTTT. Translating gives CASSPRDRGVYTEAFF.

The chain recombines TRBV29-1 with TRBJ1-1, with D hard to call. Germline CDR1 is SQVTM and CDR2 is ANQGSEA. The length of the CDR3 is 12 residues. V gave up 7 bases and J gave up 6 bases, with 15 bases separating them. Written as DNA, the CDR3 is TGCAGCGCCCTAGGGAGTTTCGCTGAAGCTTTCTTT. Encoded protein: CSALGSFAEAFF.

V is TRBV7-9 and J is TRBJ1-4, with D unclear. The germline V gene has CDR1 SEHNR and CDR2 FQNEAQ (reference sequence). V was pared by 3 bases and J by 6 bases, with 5 bases between. There are 12 residues in the CDR3. The CDR3 bases are TGTGCCAGCAGCTTTTTGCATGAAAAACTGTTTTTT. Translating it yields CASSFLHEKLFF.

CDR3 in amino acids: CASRGRGGYGYTF. In DNA form, the CDR3 reads TGTGCCAGCAGGGGGAGGGGCGGGTATGGCTACACCTTC. The chain employs TRBV6-1 and TRBJ1-2; maybe TRBD1 (5 bases). This CDR3 is built from 13 residues. Germline values: CDR1 MNHNS, CDR2 SASEGT. V shed 6 bases and J shed 5 bases, with 13 bases lying between them.